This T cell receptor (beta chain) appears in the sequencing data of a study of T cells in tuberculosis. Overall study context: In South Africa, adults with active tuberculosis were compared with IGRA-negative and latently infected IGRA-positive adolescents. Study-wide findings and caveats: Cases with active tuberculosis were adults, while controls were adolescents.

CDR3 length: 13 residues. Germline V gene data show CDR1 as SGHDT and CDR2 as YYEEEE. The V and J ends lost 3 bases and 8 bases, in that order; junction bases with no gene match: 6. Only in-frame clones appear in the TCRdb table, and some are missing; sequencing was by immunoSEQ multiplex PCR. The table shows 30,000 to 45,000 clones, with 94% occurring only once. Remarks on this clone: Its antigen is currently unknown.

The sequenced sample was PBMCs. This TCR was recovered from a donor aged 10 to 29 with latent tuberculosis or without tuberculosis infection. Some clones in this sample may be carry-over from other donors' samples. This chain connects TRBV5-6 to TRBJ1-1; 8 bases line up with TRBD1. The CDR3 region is CASSWDRLQEAFF. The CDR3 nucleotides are TGTGCCAGCAGCTGGGACAGGCTCCAAGAAGCTTTCTTT.